A selection of T cell receptor beta chains follows, all from one sample in a study of shared clonotypes between healthy human individuals. Profiled with immunoSEQ multiplex PCR; TCRdb holds only in-frame clones, not every one. The table records some 1,900,000 clones, about 95% of them present only once. Material for sequencing was naive CD8+ T cells sorted from blood. Source of these receptors: a man between 18 and 29 years old in good health. Both conserved end residues are part of each CDR3. A D gene is named only where the DNA matches it firmly. Size is omitted from some rows. Given values are once, few, many or a class for expanded clones.

>TRBD2|TRBJ2-5|NA|TRBV11-2
TGTGCCAGCAGCTTAGATCCTAGCGGGAGGGCCTTCATCGGAGAGACCCAGTACTTC
CASSLDPSGRAFIGETQYF
>NA|TRBJ2-1|once|TRBV27
TGTGCCAGCAGTTTAGGAGGCGTCAATGAGCAGTTCTTC
CASSLGGVNEQFF
>NA|TRBJ2-7|NA|TRBV11-2
TGTGCCAGCAGCTTAGAGGCTAGGACGGACTACGAGCAGTACTTC
CASSLEARTDYEQYF
>NA|TRBJ1-1|once|TRBV4-2
TGTGCCAGCAGCCAAATCGGGGAGAACACTGAAGCTTTCTTT
CASSQIGENTEAFF
>NA|TRBJ2-7|NA|TRBV5-1
TGCGCCAGCAGCCCACTTACGGGGACCTCTTACGGGGAGCAGTACTTC
CASSPLTGTSYGEQYF
>NA|TRBJ1-6|NA|TRBV27
TGTGCCAGCAGTTTGTCGATGGGGAATTCACCCCTCCACTTT
CASSLSMGNSPLHF
>NA|TRBJ2-2|NA|TRBV27
TGTGCCAGCAGTTTCGGAAACACCGGGGAGCTGTTTTTT
CASSFGNTGELFF
>TRBD2|TRBJ2-3|NA|TRBV11-2
TGTGCCAGCAGCACTCCAGGTGGGACTAGCGGGGGAGAAATAGATACGCAGTATTTT
CASSTPGGTSGGEIDTQYF
>TRBD2|TRBJ2-2|NA|TRBV6-5
TGTGCCAGCAGTTCCCCAGCGGGAGTAGGCACCGGGGAGCTGTTTTTT
CASSSPAGVGTGELFF
>NA|TRBJ2-2|NA|TRBV27
TGTGCCAGCAGTTCATCTAGCGTTATCACCGGGGAGCTGTTTTTT
CASSSSSVITGELFF
>NA|TRBJ1-6|NA|TRBV7-8
TGTGCCAGCAGCTTAGAAGGCTCTACCTGGATCTATAATTCACCCCTCCACTTT
CASSLEGSTWIYNSPLHF
>NA|TRBJ2-1|NA|TRBV9
TGTGCCAGCAGCGTAAGTGAGGGGCCTGAGCAGTTCTTC
CASSVSEGPEQFF
>NA|TRBJ2-3|NA|TRBV10-2
TGCGCCAGCAGTGAGTCGGGTTTTGGCATAGATACGCAGTATTTT
CASSESGFGIDTQYF
>TRBD1|TRBJ2-6|NA|TRBV27
TGTGCCAGCAGTTTCCTACAGGGGATCAACGTCCTGACTTTC
CASSFLQGINVLTF
>NA|TRBJ1-4|once|TRBV30
TGTGCCTGGAGTCTGACTGCCGGTCCCCCGTTTTTT
CAWSLTAGPPFF
>NA|TRBJ1-1|NA|TRBV9
TGTGCCTCGACACAACAGAATGTAATGAACACTGAAGCTTTCTTT
CASTQQNVMNTEAFF
>NA|TRBJ2-7|NA|TRBV7-8
TGTGCCAGCAGCTTAGATGCCAGTTCCTACGAGCAGTACTTC
CASSLDASSYEQYF
>TRBD2|TRBJ2-2|NA|TRBV4-1
TGCGCCAGCAGCCAAGAAGCGGGGATCGAGGGGGAGCTGTTTTTT
CASSQEAGIEGELFF
>NA|TRBJ2-7|NA|TRBV11-2
TGTGCCAGCAGCATCGGACAGTCCTACGAGCAGTACTTC
CASSIGQSYEQYF
>TRBD1|TRBJ2-7|once|TRBV10-3
TGTGCCATCAGTGACCCCGACAGGGGGCTCGGGTACGAGCAGTACTTC
CAISDPDRGLGYEQYF
>NA|TRBJ2-3|NA|TRBV6-1
TGTGCCAGCAGTGAAACACCCAGGGACACAGATACGCAGTATTTT
CASSETPRDTDTQYF
>NA|TRBJ2-5|NA|TRBV2
TGTGCCAGCAGTTGGCCATCGGAGACCCAGTACTTC
CASSWPSETQYF
>TRBD1|TRBJ2-6|once|TRBV13
TGTGCCAGCAGCTTAGTGATGGACAGGGAAGCTGGGGCCAACGTCCTGACTTTC
CASSLVMDREAGANVLTF
>NA|TRBJ1-6|NA|TRBV6-1
TGTGCCAGCAGTGAAGCTCGGATGGGCAATTCACCCCTCCACTTT
CASSEARMGNSPLHF
>TRBD2|TRBJ2-1|NA|TRBV4-3
TGCGCCAGCAGCCAAGATCGTCTAGCGGGGGGCGAGCAGTTCTTC
CASSQDRLAGGEQFF
>TRBD2|TRBJ2-3|NA|TRBV5-5
TGTGCCAGCAGCTTGTGGTGGCTAGCGGGATTCACAGATACGCAGTATTTT
CASSLWWLAGFTDTQYF
>TRBD1|TRBJ2-7|NA|TRBV19
TGTGCCAGTAGCGACGGACAGGGGGTAGCCTACGAGCAGTACTTC
CASSDGQGVAYEQYF
>TRBD1|TRBJ2-2|once|TRBV6-5
TGTGCCAGCAGTCGGACAGGGGAGAACACCGGGGAGCTGTTTTTT
CASSRTGENTGELFF
>NA|TRBJ1-5|few|TRBV4-1
TGCGCCAGCAGCCAAGATAACCGTCAGCCCCAGCATTTT
CASSQDNRQPQHF
>NA|TRBJ2-2|NA|TRBV10-3
TGTGCCATCAGTGAGATGGGGGCCGGGGAGCTGTTTTTT
CAISEMGAGELFF
>NA|TRBJ2-1|NA|TRBV30
TGTGCCTGGAGCTTGACTCCGGCGGGGTACAATGAGCAGTTCTTC
CAWSLTPAGYNEQFF
>NA|TRBJ2-7|NA|TRBV29-1
TGCAGCGTTGGCCCAGGACAAAACTACGAGCAGTACTTC
CSVGPGQNYEQYF
>NA|TRBJ2-7|NA|TRBV4-1
TGCGCCAGCAGCCAAGGGTCAGGTTACGAGCAGTACTTC
CASSQGSGYEQYF
>NA|TRBJ2-1|NA|TRBV4-3
TGCGCCAGCAGCCAAGATAAGAGCGCCTACAATGAGCAGTTCTTC
CASSQDKSAYNEQFF
>TRBD2|TRBJ2-1|NA|TRBV5-1
TGCGCCAGCAGCGTACCGACTAGCGGAGAATACAATGAGCAGTTCTTC
CASSVPTSGEYNEQFF
>TRBD1|TRBJ2-2|NA|TRBV13
TGTGCCAGCAGCACCTATACAGGGGGCCCTCACGGGGAGCTGTTTTTT
CASSTYTGGPHGELFF
>NA|TRBJ2-2|NA|TRBV7-9
TGTGCCAGCAGCTTAGTTGGATACGGGACCGGGGAGCTGTTTTTT
CASSLVGYGTGELFF